The 4 T cell receptor beta chains reported below all come from one sample, sequenced in a study of T cell responses to AZD1222 COVID-19 vaccine. Produced via immunoSEQ multiplex PCR; TCRdb's table is partial and in-frame only. Among about 120,000 clones listed, 88% were seen once. Source: peripheral blood, taken on day 0 of AZD1222 vaccination. The receptor source for this set is an adult in good health.

This clone appeared once. The rearrangement uses TRBV27 and TRBJ1-2; 9 bases are a match to TRBD1. This CDR3 comprises 13 residues. CDR1 is MNHEY, CDR2 SMNVEV, per germline (reference sequence). The V gene end was trimmed by 8 bases and the J gene end by 4 bases; junction bases not matched to a gene: 5. CDR3 nucleotides: TGTGCCAGCGGGGACAGGGAAGGCTATGGCTACACCTTC. It encodes CASGDREGYGYTF.

The J gene is TRBJ1-1, the V gene TRBV5-1, with 7 bases matching TRBD1. The CDR3 is made up of 15 amino acids. Germline values: CDR1 SGHRS, CDR2 YFSETQ. The junction had 12 bases not matched to a gene; V was cut back by 5 bases and J by 5 bases. CDR3 amino acids: CASSWGDSQGTEAFF. The CDR3 DNA sequence: TGCGCCAGCAGTTGGGGGGACAGCCAGGGAACTGAAGCTTTCTTT.

A few counts support this clone. J is TRBJ2-5 and V is TRBV5-1, with D possibly called TRBD1 or TRBD2 (5 bases each). This CDR3 has 19 amino acids. CDR1 is SGHRS, CDR2 YFSETQ, per germline. Between the trimmed V and J ends, which lost 4 bases and 5 bases, there was a span of 30 bases. CDR3 loop: CASSGGLGLISGRAETQYF. In nucleotides, the CDR3 is TGCGCCAGCAGCGGAGGACTGGGCTTAATTTCGGGACGCGCGGAGACCCAGTACTTC.

The J gene is TRBJ2-2, the V gene TRBV10-3, with D perhaps TRBD2 (5 bases). Germline assignment: CDR1 ENHRY and CDR2 SYGVKD. V dropped 10 bases and J dropped 2 bases, with 14 bases sitting between them. The CDR3 runs to 14 residues. The CDR3 nucleotides read TGTGCCACAACACGGACTGGCAACACCGGGGAGCTGTTTTTT. Its translation: CATTRTGNTGELFF.